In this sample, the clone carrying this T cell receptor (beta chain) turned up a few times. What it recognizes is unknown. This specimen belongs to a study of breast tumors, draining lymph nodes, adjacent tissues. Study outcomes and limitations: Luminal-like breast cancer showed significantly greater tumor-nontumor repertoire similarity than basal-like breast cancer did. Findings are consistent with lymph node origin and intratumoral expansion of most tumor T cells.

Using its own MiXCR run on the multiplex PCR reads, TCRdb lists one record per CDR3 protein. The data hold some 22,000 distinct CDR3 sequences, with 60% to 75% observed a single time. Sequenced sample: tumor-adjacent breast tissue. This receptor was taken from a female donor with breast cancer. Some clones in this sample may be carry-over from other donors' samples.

CDR3 nucleotide sequence: TGTGCCAGTAAATTCCAGGGAAGCTATGGCTACACCTTC. This sequence encodes CASKFQGSYGYTF. The gene calls are TRBV19 and TRBJ1-2, with TRBD1 as a possible D gene (5 bases). The CDR3 contains 13 residues. V gave up 7 bases and J gave up 4 bases, with 13 bases separating them. In germline, CDR1 is LNHDA, CDR2 SQIVND (reference sequence).